This T cell receptor (beta chain) was sequenced in a study of T cell responses to AZD1222 COVID-19 vaccine. On the study more broadly: Whether given at about 4 or about 12 weeks, second doses were pooled.

Generated by immunoSEQ multiplex PCR, the TCRdb table keeps only in-frame clones and is missing some. In the table there are some 120,000 clones, over 75% of which are singletons. Study-level results: A rise in Spike-specific TCR breadth and depth followed two AZD1222 doses. Only 5 or 6 people who got AZD1222 tested seropositive at baseline.

In germline, CDR1 is KGHSH, CDR2 LQKENI. The CDR3 consists of 15 residues. The J segment lost 5 bases and the V segment lost 3 bases, leaving 5 bases of the junction unmatched. Turning to this clone: The antigen remains undetermined.

This sequence originates from an adult in good health. The material was peripheral blood, obtained on day 0 of AZD1222 vaccination. The chain employs TRBV18 and TRBJ2-3; 10 bases fit TRBD2. The CDR3 is CASSPSGGAGDTQYF. The CDR3 DNA reads TGTGCCAGCTCACCCAGCGGGGGGGCCGGAGATACGCAGTATTTT.